The 3 T cell receptor beta chains in this list originate from one sample, sequenced in a study of metastatic and nonmetastatic thyroid tumors. TCRdb re-processed the PCR reads through MiXCR. The sample yields around 17,000 clones, 9.5% to 15% seen once. There were no patients who had received any treatment before thyroid surgery. Sequencing was done on a sample of tumor tissue. The origin of the receptors is a female donor with papillary thyroid cancer or a benign thyroid nodule (not recorded which). Some clones in this sample may be carry-over from other donors' samples.

The table lists this clone with many counts. The chain is built from TRBV12-3 or TRBV12-4 and TRBJ2-3, with TRBD1 matching over 7 bases. J was trimmed by 3 bases and V by 4 bases; bases with no gene match: 4. This CDR3 comprises 14 residues. CDR3 protein: CASSSWDSTDTQYF. The CDR3 DNA is TGTGCCAGCAGTTCCTGGGACAGTACAGATACGCAGTATTTT.

This clone is medium-sized in the sample. The gene calls are TRBV24-1 and TRBJ1-2; D unresolved. V was shortened by 1 base and J by 4 bases, with 9 bases between the two germline ends. The CDR3 extends over 14 amino acids. Per the germline V gene, CDR1 is KGHDR and CDR2 is SFDVKD. CDR3 bases: TGTGCCACCAGTGATTTTGGGATAAGCTATGGCTACACCTTC. Residues: CATSDFGISYGYTF.

This clone was seen many times. The gene calls are TRBV12-3 or TRBV12-4 and TRBJ2-5; D may be TRBD1 (5 bases). The length of the CDR3 is 16 residues. V was pared by 3 bases and J by 1 base, with 15 bases between. As DNA, the CDR3 is TGTGCCAGCAGTTTTGGTGCATCACAGGTCCAAGAGACCCAGTACTTC. This gives the protein CASSFGASQVQETQYF.